This T cell receptor (beta chain) was captured by sequencing in a study of blood T cell repertoires in COVID-19. Turning to the study itself: Italy, Spain and the United States were the sources of the convalescent and acute COVID-19 samples. The analysed material was cDNA or gDNA that came from T cells, B-cell-depleted T cells, or PBMCs.

V shed 6 bases and J shed 0 bases, with 6 bases lying between them. There are 14 residues in the CDR3. Germline CDR1 and CDR2: MNHEY and SVGAGI. Original processing notes: How many nucleated cells were present was estimated from reference gene primer amplification. Data came from immunoSEQ multiplex PCR; TCRdb stores just in-frame clones and leaves some out. D and trimming were read from the DNA, whereas the V and J calls and clone size are those reported in that table. Here the sample spans around 140,000 clones, approximately 89% being singletons. The receptor was isolated from a man aged 55 to 70 with active or convalescent COVID-19. Sequencing was carried out using peripheral blood. The genes are TRBV6-5 and TRBJ2-6, with D possibly TRBD2 on 5 matching bases. The CDR3, as DNA: TGTGCCAGCAGGAGGGACTCTGGGGCCAACGTCCTGACTTTC. Residues: CASRRDSGANVLTF.